This T cell receptor (beta chain) emerged from a study of graft-versus-host responses after intestinal transplantation. Study context: For approximately three years after anti-thymocyte globulin induction, all recipients took tacrolimus and steroids.

Some clones are missing from TCRdb's copy, which holds only in-frame ones; the method was immunoSEQ multiplex PCR. The profile shows 16,000 or so clones, roughly 94% of them singletons. General observations from the study: Allografts from individuals with graft-donor T cell macrochimerism displayed high graft-versus-host to host-versus-graft clonal ratios. There were GvH clones found in recipient marrow, and some of them appeared first in ileum or blood. Early after transplant, HvG declines were associated with peak levels of circulating GvH clones.

The CDR3 contains 16 residues. CDR1 is SNHLY and CDR2 is FYNNEI in the germline V gene. V trimming: 1 base; J trimming: 4 bases; junction bases outside the gene matches: 7. This clone was detected a few times. Its target is unknown. The rearrangement joins TRBV2 to TRBJ2-1; 7 bases agree with TRBD2. The sequenced sample was PBMCs, obtained 23 days after intestinal transplant. The TCR sequence derives from a human patient who received an intestinal transplant, so some T cells may come from the graft donor. CDR3 protein: CASSEVRLAVYNEQFF. As DNA, the CDR3 is TGTGCCAGCAGTGAAGTTCGTCTAGCGGTTTACAATGAGCAGTTCTTC.